Listed below are T cell receptor beta chains from one sample, sequenced in a study of OX40 agonist ivuxolimab in advanced cancers. The protocol was immunoSEQ multiplex PCR, while the TCRdb copy is restricted to in-frame clones and leaves out a portion. Of under 100,000 clones listed, 75% to 95% were seen once; the top ten hold roughly 2.6%. Sequenced material: CD4+ or CD8+ T cells sorted from blood, taken in a trial of the OX40 agonist ivuxolimab. The receptors originated from an adult with an advanced solid tumor such as melanoma, head and neck, liver or kidney cancer. The CDR3 runs from the conserved cysteine through the conserved F or W. D genes are given only for firm matches. Size tells how often a clone was seen (once, few, many) or the class of an expanded clone, and some rows leave it out.

j_call clone_size d_call v_call cdr3_aa cdr3_nt
TRBJ2-7 - - TRBV28 CASSLEPGEQYF TGTGCCAGCAGTTTAGAACCGGGGGAGCAGTACTTC
TRBJ2-1 - - TRBV15 CATSRGLGIYNEQFF TGTGCCACCAGCAGAGGGTTGGGGATTTACAATGAGCAGTTCTTC
TRBJ2-7 once TRBD2 TRBV30 CAWRTSGGSYEQYF TGTGCCTGGAGGACTAGCGGGGGCTCCTACGAGCAGTACTTC
TRBJ2-7 - - TRBV25-1 CASSGGISYEQYF TGTGCCAGCAGTGGCGGGATCTCCTACGAGCAGTACTTC
TRBJ2-3 - TRBD1 TRBV27 CASTTGVTDTQYF TGTGCCAGCACTACAGGGGTAACAGATACGCAGTATTTT
TRBJ1-1 - - TRBV5-1 CASSLGENTEAFF TGCGCCAGCAGCTTGGGGGAGAACACTGAAGCTTTCTTT
TRBJ2-1 - - TRBV11-1 CASSLGTSLVYNEQFF TGTGCCAGCAGCTTAGGTACTTCGTTGGTCTACAATGAGCAGTTCTTC
TRBJ2-7 - - TRBV11-2 CASSLDLWSGAYEQYF TGTGCCAGCAGCTTAGATCTTTGGAGCGGCGCTTACGAGCAGTACTTC
TRBJ2-2 - - TRBV5-6 CASSLARLYTGELFF TGTGCCAGCAGCTTGGCCAGGTTATACACCGGGGAGCTGTTTTTT
TRBJ2-1 - - TRBV19 CASSTPPARSSYNEQFF TGTGCCAGTAGTACACCCCCCGCGAGGAGCTCCTACAATGAGCAGTTCTTC
TRBJ2-2 once TRBD2 TRBV7-2 CASSSSSGSTTGELFF TGTGCCAGCAGCTCTTCTAGCGGGAGTACCACCGGGGAGCTGTTTTTT
TRBJ2-5 - - TRBV7-2 CASSERRPGTQYF TGTGCCAGCAGCGAGCGGCGCCCCGGGACCCAGTACTTC
TRBJ1-5 - - TRBV30 CAWSPRGNQPQHF TGTGCCTGGAGTCCTCGTGGGAATCAGCCCCAGCATTTT
TRBJ2-2 - - TRBV18 CASSPPGTGELFF TGTGCCAGCTCACCACCTGGCACCGGGGAGCTGTTTTTT
TRBJ2-7 once TRBD2 TRBV4-1 CASSQVGTSGYEQYF TGCGCCAGCAGCCAAGTCGGGACTAGCGGGTACGAGCAGTACTTC
TRBJ2-2 - - TRBV7-2 CASSYAGTYTGELFF TGTGCCAGCAGCTACGCCGGGACCTACACCGGGGAGCTGTTTTTT
TRBJ2-2 - - TRBV9 CASSVEGGELFF TGTGCCAGCAGCGTAGAAGGCGGGGAGCTGTTTTTT
TRBJ2-7 - - TRBV10-2 CASSPQGTNEQYF TGCGCCAGCAGTCCACAGGGAACCAACGAGCAGTACTTC
TRBJ2-1 - - TRBV28 CASFRAGSYNEQFF TGTGCCTCATTTAGAGCGGGCTCCTACAATGAGCAGTTCTTC
TRBJ2-2 - TRBD2 TRBV7-6 CASSAGTRTTGELFF TGTGCCAGCAGCGCCGGGACTAGGACCACCGGGGAGCTGTTTTTT
TRBJ2-5 - - TRBV19 CATDGGLGETQYF TGTGCCACCGACGGGGGGCTTGGGGAGACCCAGTACTTC
TRBJ1-5 - TRBD1 TRBV10-1 CASSEPGGCNQPQHF TGCGCCAGCAGTGAGCCAGGGGGCTGCAATCAGCCCCAGCATTTT
TRBJ2-7 - TRBD2 TRBV6-5 CASSYSGGRAAEQYF TGTGCCAGCAGTTACTCGGGCGGGAGGGCCGCCGAGCAGTACTTC
TRBJ1-1 - - TRBV2 CASSSQAGGSTEAFF TGTGCCAGCAGCTCCCAGGCGGGGGGCAGTACTGAAGCTTTCTTT
TRBJ2-5 - - TRBV5-3 CARTERGPRQETQYF TGTGCCAGAACGGAACGGGGGCCCCGGCAAGAGACCCAGTACTTC
TRBJ2-3 - - TRBV6-1 CASSAGSGTDTQYF TGTGCCAGCAGTGCAGGGTCTGGCACAGATACGCAGTATTTT
TRBJ1-2 - - TRBV29-1 CSVGDTPTYGYTF TGCAGCGTTGGGGACACTCCCACCTATGGCTACACCTTC
TRBJ1-1 - - TRBV6-5 CASSSQGLTEAFF TGTGCCAGCAGTTCCCAGGGGCTCACTGAAGCTTTCTTT
TRBJ2-7 - - TRBV30 CAWSYRSGFFYEQYF TGTGCCTGGAGTTACCGGAGCGGGTTCTTCTACGAGCAGTACTTC
TRBJ2-2 - TRBD2 TRBV9 CASSVGIGRDANTGELFF TGTGCCAGCAGCGTAGGAATCGGGAGGGACGCGAACACCGGGGAGCTGTTTTTT
TRBJ2-3 - TRBD2 TRBV4-1 CASWGWGSGADTQYF TGCGCCAGCTGGGGGTGGGGGAGCGGGGCAGATACGCAGTATTTT
TRBJ2-1 - - TRBV12-5 CASGFFGTLLRDEQFF TGTGCTAGTGGTTTCTTCGGGACTCTCCTTCGGGATGAGCAGTTCTTC
TRBJ2-7 few TRBD2 TRBV7-9 CASSLGGSIYEQYF TGTGCCAGCAGCTTGGGAGGGTCGATCTACGAGCAGTACTTC
TRBJ2-7 - - TRBV12-5 CASGLSTNGVQNDEQYF TGTGCTAGTGGTTTGAGCACCAACGGAGTACAAAATGACGAGCAGTACTTC
TRBJ2-7 - - TRBV19 CASGTLEGGYEQYF TGTGCCAGTGGGACCCTGGAGGGGGGCTACGAGCAGTACTTC
TRBJ1-5 - - TRBV18 CASSPMGGYSNQPQHF TGTGCCAGCTCACCAATGGGGGGGTATAGCAATCAGCCCCAGCATTTT
TRBJ1-3 - - TRBV9 CASSVDPSGTGNTIYF TGTGCCAGCAGCGTAGACCCATCGGGGACTGGAAACACCATATATTTT
TRBJ2-7 once - TRBV4-3 CASSQFPSSYEQYF TGCGCCAGCAGCCAATTTCCTAGCTCCTACGAGCAGTACTTC
TRBJ1-3 - TRBD1 TRBV2 CASRQGHSGNTIYF TGTGCCAGCAGACAGGGGCACTCTGGAAACACCATATATTTT
TRBJ1-3 once - TRBV5-1 CASSLDRSGNTIYF TGCGCCAGCAGCTTGGACCGCTCTGGAAACACCATATATTTT
TRBJ2-7 - - TRBV11-1 CASSSGPGPYEQYF TGTGCCAGCAGCTCCGGCCCCGGCCCCTACGAGCAGTACTTC
TRBJ2-3 - - TRBV9 CASSVKAALKGDTQYF TGTGCCAGCAGCGTAAAGGCGGCTCTCAAGGGAGATACGCAGTATTTT
TRBJ1-5 - - TRBV6-6 CASRIGSNGPQHF TGTGCCAGCAGAATAGGATCCAATGGACCCCAGCATTTT
TRBJ2-5 - TRBD1 TRBV5-6 CASSLRTGVRETQYF TGTGCCAGCAGCTTGCGGACAGGGGTGAGGGAGACCCAGTACTTC
TRBJ2-2 once - TRBV5-1 CASSIGAGTNTGELFF TGCGCCAGCAGCATCGGAGCGGGCACGAACACCGGGGAGCTGTTTTTT
TRBJ1-2 once - TRBV28 CASSRPSFGRGSYGYTF TGTGCCAGCAGCCGCCCTTCTTTCGGACGGGGATCCTATGGCTACACCTTC
TRBJ2-7 - - TRBV30 CAWSVGQGGIYEQYF TGTGCCTGGAGTGTAGGGCAGGGGGGCATCTACGAGCAGTACTTC
TRBJ2-7 - - TRBV19 CASSIQGADVYEQYF TGTGCCAGTAGTATTCAAGGGGCCGATGTATACGAGCAGTACTTC
TRBJ2-7 - TRBD1 TRBV28 CAIGQGAVGYEQYF TGTGCCATCGGACAGGGGGCGGTGGGCTACGAGCAGTACTTC
TRBJ2-5 - - TRBV5-6 CASSRGVVETQYF TGTGCCAGCAGCAGGGGGGTAGTGGAGACCCAGTACTTC
TRBJ2-3 - - TRBV7-2 CASSFRAADTQYF TGTGCCAGCAGCTTTCGGGCGGCAGATACGCAGTATTTT
TRBJ2-2 - TRBD2 TRBV6-1 CASSGPLAGGPTGELFF TGTGCCAGCAGTGGACCACTAGCGGGAGGGCCCACCGGGGAGCTGTTTTTT
TRBJ2-7 - - TRBV5-1 CASSLDSPLYEQYF TGCGCCAGCAGCTTGGACAGTCCGCTCTACGAGCAGTACTTC
TRBJ2-2 few - TRBV6-4 CASSDSFYGTGELFF TGTGCCAGCAGTGACTCGTTCTACGGCACCGGGGAGCTGTTTTTT
TRBJ2-4 - TRBD1 TRBV19 CASSIEKTGGRNIQYF TGTGCCAGTAGTATAGAAAAGACAGGGGGTAGAAACATTCAGTACTTC